This is a list of T cell receptor beta chains from one sample in a study of cytomegalovirus exposure and HLA in healthy donors. Sequencing was performed with immunoSEQ multiplex PCR; in TCRdb, only in-frame clones are kept and a portion is missing. Seen here are 72,000 or so clones, around 82% observed once, and the top ten hold 7.8%. Sequenced: PBMCs. The source is a man aged 18-30 years in good health and CMV-seropositive. The CDR3 runs from the conserved cysteine through the conserved F or W.

>TRBV6-5|TRBJ2-7
CASSYRGRESHEQYF
>TRBV7-6|TRBJ2-7
CASSLGVRGTPYEQYF
>TRBV5-1|TRBJ2-5
CASSPSLALLKETQYF
>TRBV6-5|TRBJ2-3
CASSYLGETDTQYF
>TRBV18|TRBJ1-5
CASSRDSLWPQHF
>TRBV7-8|TRBJ1-5
CASSRQISNQPQHF
>TRBV6-5|TRBJ1-6
CASTMDRGRSPLHF
>TRBV10-3|TRBJ2-1
CAISDSSGSHEQFF
>TRBV7-8|TRBJ1-2
CASSWGTPDNYGYTF
>TRBV4-1|TRBJ2-1
CASSLKSGVAGNEQFF
>TRBV2|TRBJ1-1
CASSVMRGAEAFF
>TRBV9|TRBJ1-1
CASSAGQGSTEAFF
>TRBV7-7|TRBJ2-3
CASSQDSTDTQYF
>TRBV6-6|TRBJ2-7
CASTSGEVHEQYF
>TRBV7-2|TRBJ2-5
CASSSGSGGLGAQYF
>TRBV29-1|TRBJ2-2
CSVEISDRGPPGELFF
>TRBV30|TRBJ1-1
CAWSGIQGGEAFF
>TRBV15|TRBJ2-1
CATSRGAGSNEQFF
>TRBV19|TRBJ1-1
CASTFSTPTEAFF
>TRBV7-8|TRBJ1-5
CASSLQHGGGNQPQHF
>TRBV28|TRBJ1-1
CASFRVRNTEAFF
>TRBV19|TRBJ2-5
CASSISRETQYF
>TRBV5-1|TRBJ2-1
CASSLSLRTGEGNEQFF
>TRBV6-5|TRBJ2-1
CASSYQAGHHNEQFF
>TRBV10-1|TRBJ1-1
CASSESNRGRYTEAFF
>TRBV7-9|TRBJ2-5
CASSLALANQETQYF
>TRBV30|TRBJ1-6
CAWSLQGNSPLHF
>TRBV25-1|TRBJ2-3
CASSGLDGTQYF
>TRBV4-1|TRBJ1-1
CASSQGGTGGPLNTEAFF
>TRBV15|TRBJ2-7
CATSRAGLDEQYF
>TRBV5-1|TRBJ1-2
CASSIGTGRGYTF
>TRBV7-9|TRBJ1-1
CASRAGTADTEAFF
>TRBV28|TRBJ1-5
CASRSQGRLQPQHF
>TRBV25-1|TRBJ1-1
CASKLEDTEAFF
>TRBV6-1|TRBJ2-1
CASSEHSGTSAYNEQFF